Below are 30 T cell receptor beta chains sequenced from a single sample in a study of Ad26.COV2.S vaccination and SARS-CoV-2 variants. Sequencing was performed with immunoSEQ multiplex PCR; in TCRdb, only in-frame clones are kept and a portion is missing. The data hold 400,000 to 500,000 clones, with roughly 87% observed a single time. Treatment reported: 15 to 20 received Ad26.COV2.S at low or high dose, single or two shots; about 5 received placebo; per-sample allocation not given. Day 63 after the first vaccine or placebo injection was the time point for sampling. Sequencing was performed on peripheral blood, taken in a trial of Ad26.COV2.S vaccine versus placebo. Every receptor here comes from a person aged 18-60 years who received the Ad26.COV2.S COVID-19 vaccine or a placebo.

The gene calls are TRBV11-2 and TRBJ1-2; TRBD1 aligns across 7 bases. This CDR3 is 13 amino acids long. The germline CDR1 and CDR2 sequences are SGHAT and FQNNGV. The J segment lost 7 bases and the V segment lost 5 bases, leaving 7 bases of the junction unmatched. In DNA, the CDR3 is TGTGCCAGCAGCGACGGGACAGCTCTTGGCTACACCTTC. Its protein product is CASSDGTALGYTF.

With respect to this clone: Since the CDR3 does not end with the conserved phenylalanine or tryptophan, this likely comes from a read error. Because the CDR3's place on the DNA is in doubt, the DNA is left out and the CDR3 is given as listed by TCRdb. The chain couples TRBV6-6 to TRBJ2-7; the D call in the table, TRBD1, was not verified against the DNA. Per germline, CDR1 MNHNY and CDR2 SVGAGI (reference sequence). The CDR3 adds up to 9 amino acids, both ends counted. CDR3 loop: CASSVGTGA.

This chain connects TRBV18 to TRBJ1-5; a possible D gene is TRBD1 (6 bases). V shed 3 bases and J shed 2 bases, with 8 bases lying between them. CDR1 is KGHSH, CDR2 LQKENI, per germline. The CDR3 is made up of 14 amino acids. CDR3 region: CASSPRQGNQPQHF. The DNA for the CDR3 is TGTGCCAGCTCACCGAGACAGGGCAATCAGCCCCAGCATTTT.

This clone has a handful of counts. This chain joins TRBV6-2 or TRBV6-3 and TRBJ1-1; D gene ambiguous. The germline V gene has CDR1 MNHEY and CDR2 SVGEGT. This CDR3 contains 13 residues. Trimming removed 6 bases from V and 11 bases from J, with 19 bases in between. CDR3: CASSPASPWYAFF. In nucleotides, the CDR3 is TGTGCCAGCAGCCCGGCGAGCCCCTGGTATGCTTTCTTT.

V is TRBV11-2 and J is TRBJ1-2; D call uncertain. CDR3 length: 17 residues. Germline-derived CDR1 and CDR2 are SGHAT and FQNNGV. V gave up 0 bases and J gave up 2 bases, with 16 bases separating them. The CDR3 bases are TGTGCCAGCAGCTTAGATCTCCCCACAGCCGCGAACTATGGCTACACCTTC. It encodes CASSLDLPTAANYGYTF.

The CDR3 region is CASLGTSGSHEQFF. The CDR3 nucleotides read TGTGCCAGCCTCGGGACTAGCGGGAGCCATGAGCAGTTCTTC. This chain joins TRBV13 and TRBJ2-1; TRBD2 matches 14 bases. The V segment lost 8 bases and the J segment 8 bases; nucleotides outside the gene matches: 5. The CDR3 has 14 amino acids. CDR1 and CDR2 from the germline V gene are PRHDT and FYEKMQ (reference sequence). Full variable domain (rest looked up from reference TRBV13 and TRBJ2-1): AAGVIQSPRHLIKEKRETATLKCYPIPRHDTVYWYQQGPGQDPQFLISFYEKMQSDKGSIPDRFSAQQFSDYHSELNMSSLELGDSALYFCASLGTSGSHEQFFGPGTRLTVL.

The rearrangement links TRBV4-2 to TRBJ2-1; possible D gene TRBD2, 6 bases. The CDR3 consists of 17 residues. Germline values: CDR1 LGHNA, CDR2 YNFKEQ. Trimming stripped 0 bases from V and 10 bases from J, with 22 bases between. The CDR3 coding sequence is TGTGCCAGCAGCCAAGATAGGGCCGACGCGGGGATTGGGGAGCAGTTCTTC. Protein sequence: CASSQDRADAGIGEQFF.

This chain connects TRBV27 to TRBJ1-1, with 8 bases matching TRBD1. With V trimmed by 4 bases and J by 2 bases, 15 bases remained unmatched. Germline V gene lookup returns CDR1 MNHEY and CDR2 SMNVEV (reference sequence). The CDR3 runs 18 residues. The DNA for the CDR3 is TGTGCCAGCAGTTCTGGATGGAGAGGGACAGGCTACAACACTGAAGCTTTCTTT. Amino acids: CASSSGWRGTGYNTEAFF.

V gene TRBV9 combines with J gene TRBJ1-3, with unresolved D. Germline values: CDR1 SGDLS, CDR2 YYNGEE. The CDR3 covers 14 residues. The V and J ends lost 2 bases and 3 bases respectively, with 9 bases between them. This CDR3 is CASSVKSFGNTIYF. In DNA form, the CDR3 reads TGTGCCAGCAGCGTGAAGTCCTTTGGAAACACCATATATTTT.

The V gene is TRBV9, the J gene TRBJ2-5, with 7 bases aligning to TRBD1. The CDR3 consists of 14 residues. Trimming at V came to 6 bases and at J to 2 bases, leaving 7 bases not matched to a gene. Germline assignment: CDR1 SGDLS and CDR2 YYNGEE. The CDR3 DNA reads as TGTGCCAGCACTGCTCCGGGACAGCAAGAGACCCAGTACTTC. Translation gives CASTAPGQQETQYF.

The genes are TRBV19 and TRBJ2-3; possible D gene TRBD1, 6 bases. The ends were cut back, 0 bases at V and 4 bases at J, with 14 bases in the middle. CDR3 length equals 16 residues. Germline V gene data show CDR1 as LNHDA and CDR2 as SQIVND (reference sequence). The CDR3 nucleotides read TGTGCCAGTAGTATAGATCCAAGGTCAGGGGCAGATACGCAGTATTTT. Protein sequence: CASSIDPRSGADTQYF.

V and J are TRBV7-2 and TRBJ2-1; TRBD2 matches 11 bases. This CDR3 region has 16 residues. The germline V gene has CDR1 SGHTA and CDR2 FQGNSA. Trimming at V came to 4 bases and at J to 3 bases, leaving 5 bases not matched to a gene. CDR3 sequence: CASSSPGTSGYNEQFF. In DNA, the CDR3 is TGTGCCAGCAGCTCCCCCGGGACTAGCGGCTACAATGAGCAGTTCTTC.

The genes are TRBV6-5 and TRBJ2-3, with TRBD2 matching 7 bases. Trimming at V came to 2 bases and at J to 3 bases, leaving 8 bases not matched to a gene. CDR3 length: 16 amino acids. Germline loops: CDR1 MNHEY, CDR2 SVGAGI. The CDR3 loop reads CASSYHAGRGTDTQYF. CDR3 sequence (DNA): TGTGCCAGCAGTTACCATGCTGGGCGGGGGACAGATACGCAGTATTTT.

The gene calls are TRBV10-3 and TRBJ2-2, with 8 bases aligning to TRBD1. V lost 3 bases to trimming and J lost 0 bases; unmatched junction nucleotides: 6. In germline, CDR1 is ENHRY, CDR2 SYGVKD. The CDR3 loop spans 17 amino acids. The CDR3 sequence is CAISEFRDRPNTGELFF. DNA of the CDR3: TGTGCCATCAGTGAATTCAGGGACAGGCCGAACACCGGGGAGCTGTTTTTT.

The V gene is TRBV5-4, the J gene TRBJ2-7, with D perhaps TRBD2 (6 bases). There are 15 residues in the CDR3. Germline V gives CDR1 SGHNT, CDR2 YYREEE (reference sequence). The V and J ends lost 5 bases and 2 bases respectively, with 17 bases between them. CDR3 in DNA: TGTGCCAGCAGTGGGGGACTTCGGAAGCCCTACGAGCAGTACTTC. Its protein is CASSGGLRKPYEQYF.

This chain links TRBV15 with TRBJ2-7; 7 nucleotides align to TRBD1. This CDR3 contains 16 residues. Trimming at V came to 3 bases and at J to 2 bases, leaving 10 bases not matched to a gene. CDR1 and CDR2 (germline): LNHNV, YYDKDF (reference sequence). CDR3 loop: CATSSPGQLVPYEQYF. CDR3 sequence (DNA): TGTGCCACCAGCAGTCCGGGACAGTTAGTTCCCTACGAGCAGTACTTC.

The chain is built from TRBV19 and TRBJ1-6; D is unclear. The CDR3 length is 16 residues. Trimming removed 6 bases at V and 7 bases at J, with 19 bases between. CDR1 is LNHDA and CDR2 is SQIVND in the germline V gene (reference sequence). The CDR3 DNA sequence: TGTGCCAGTAGCCAAACTTCTCGAGGAGGGAATTCACCCCTCCACTTT. As protein: CASSQTSRGGNSPLHF.

The chain is built from TRBV9 and TRBJ2-7; the match to TRBD2 covers 10 bases. The CDR3 extends over 14 amino acids. The V gene's germline CDR1 is SGDLS and CDR2 YYNGEE. Germline trimming cut 8 bases from V and 5 bases from J; bases unmatched to any gene: 10. The CDR3 loop is CASLLAGSPDEQYV. Here the CDR3 DNA reads TGTGCCAGTCTACTAGCGGGATCCCCCGACGAGCAGTACGTC.

This chain links TRBV5-1 with TRBJ2-1; D uncertain. The V gene lost 0 bases and the J gene lost 3 bases, with 4 bases spanning the gap. From germline, CDR1 is SGHRS and CDR2 YFSETQ. The CDR3 runs 13 residues. The CDR3 region is CASSLAYYNEQFF. CDR3 nucleotide sequence: TGCGCCAGCAGCTTGGCTTACTACAATGAGCAGTTCTTC.

The chain employs TRBV19 and TRBJ1-5; D gene unclear. The V and J ends lost 6 bases and 16 bases respectively, with 22 bases between them. The CDR3 has 13 residues. Germline V CDR1 and CDR2: LNHDA, SQIVND (reference sequence). CDR3 in amino acids: CASSQTARGSRHF. The CDR3 DNA reads TGTGCCAGTAGCCAAACGGCCCGGGGATCGAGACATTTT. Looking up the rest from reference TRBV19 and TRBJ1-5 gives the full variable domain: DGGITQSPKYLFRKEGQNVTLSCEQNLNHDAMYWYRQDPGQGLRLIYYSQIVNDFQKGDIAEGYSVSREKKESFPLTVTSAQKNPTAFYLCASSQTARGSRHFGDGTRLSIL.

The chain employs TRBV9 and TRBJ2-7; D gene ambiguous. The CDR3 length is 13 residues. The V end was cut by 3 bases, the J end by 6 bases, with 13 bases between. In germline, CDR1 is SGDLS, CDR2 YYNGEE. CDR3 coding DNA: TGTGCCAGCAGCGGGGGTACCTATGCCGAGCAGTACTTC. Translation gives CASSGGTYAEQYF. The full variable domain, its missing parts supplied by reference TRBV9 and TRBJ2-7, is DSGVTQTPKHLITATGQRVTLRCSPRSGDLSVYWYQQSLDQGLQFLIQYYNGEERAKGNILERFSAQQFPDLHSELNLSSLELGDSALYFCASSGGTYAEQYFGPGTRLTVT.

This clone was found once. Here the CDR3 DNA reads TGTGCCAGCAGCCCCGGGGGACACGCGAACACCGGGGAGCTGTTTTTT. Translating gives CASSPGGHANTGELFF. V gene TRBV11-3 combines with J gene TRBJ2-2; D may correspond to TRBD1 or TRBD2 (6 bases each). Germline CDR1 is SGHNT and CDR2 is YENEEA. With 5 bases removed from V and 0 bases from J, the gap between germline ends came to 13 bases. The CDR3 has 16 amino acids.

The genes are TRBV24-1 and TRBJ2-7, with D uncertain. V lost 1 base, J lost 0 bases, and 9 bases lay in between. The CDR3 is made up of 15 amino acids. Germline values: CDR1 KGHDR, CDR2 SFDVKD. CDR3 loop: CATSDLKGNSYEQYF. Here the CDR3 DNA reads TGTGCCACCAGTGATTTAAAAGGCAACTCCTACGAGCAGTACTTC.

The chain carries TRBV6-6 and TRBJ2-1; 7 positions agree with TRBD2. CDR1 is MNHNY and CDR2 is SVGAGI in the germline V gene (reference sequence). This CDR3 region has 15 residues. V was clipped by 2 bases and J by 2 bases; unmatched bases: 3. The CDR3 spells CASSYGLGTYNEQFF. CDR3 bases: TGTGCCAGCAGTTACGGACTAGGAACCTACAATGAGCAGTTCTTC.

This clone showed up just once. V gene TRBV4-2 combines with J gene TRBJ2-3; D unresolved. Germline V gene data show CDR1 as LGHNA and CDR2 as YNFKEQ. Trimming stripped 5 bases from V and 2 bases from J, with 5 bases between. The CDR3 consists of 12 residues. The CDR3 loop is CASSFNTDTQYF. DNA of the CDR3: TGTGCCAGCAGCTTTAACACAGATACGCAGTATTTT.

This chain connects TRBV4-2 to TRBJ1-5; weak D call: TRBD1 (6 bases). Trimming pared 0 bases from V and 6 bases from J, leaving 12 bases between. The CDR3 totals 15 residues. Germline V gives CDR1 LGHNA, CDR2 YNFKEQ. The CDR3 loop is CASSQDAGAGQPQHF. In DNA form, the CDR3 reads TGTGCCAGCAGCCAAGATGCGGGGGCCGGTCAGCCCCAGCATTTT.

This chain connects TRBV7-2 to TRBJ1-2; D is perhaps TRBD1 (5 bases). The V and J ends lost 6 bases and 8 bases respectively, with 22 bases between them. Per germline, CDR1 SGHTA and CDR2 FQGNSA. The CDR3 is made up of 15 amino acids. CDR3 DNA: TGTGCCAGCAGTTTTGGGGCATGGGACGCCAGAGGCTACACCTTC. This gives the protein CASSFGAWDARGYTF.

V gene TRBV5-5 combines with J gene TRBJ2-7; D possibly corresponds to TRBD2 (7 bases). The germline V gene has CDR1 SGHKS and CDR2 YYEKEE (reference sequence). Trimming removed 4 bases from V and 7 bases from J, with 18 bases in between. The CDR3 contains 14 residues. CDR3 residues: CASSLLLGRGEQYV. DNA for the CDR3: TGTGCCAGCAGCCTCCTCTTGGGGAGGGGGGAGCAGTACGTC.

The chain recombines TRBV7-3 with TRBJ2-1; TRBD2 matches at 8 bases. J lost 4 bases, V lost 5 bases, and 4 bases had no gene match. The germline gives CDR1 SGHTA, CDR2 FQGTGA. This CDR3 is built from 14 residues. As DNA, the CDR3 is TGTGCCAGCAGCCATAGCGGGGCTTACAATGAGCAGTTCTTC. Translation: CASSHSGAYNEQFF.

This chain joins TRBV28 and TRBJ1-5, with unresolved D. Trimming shortened V by 3 bases and J by 6 bases, and 18 bases separated the two germline ends. Germline V lookup: CDR1 MDHEN, CDR2 SYDVKM. The CDR3 runs 16 residues. The CDR3 spells CASSFSLTGEGQPQHF. The CDR3 DNA sequence: TGTGCCAGCAGTTTTTCCCTCACTGGGGAGGGTCAGCCCCAGCATTTT.